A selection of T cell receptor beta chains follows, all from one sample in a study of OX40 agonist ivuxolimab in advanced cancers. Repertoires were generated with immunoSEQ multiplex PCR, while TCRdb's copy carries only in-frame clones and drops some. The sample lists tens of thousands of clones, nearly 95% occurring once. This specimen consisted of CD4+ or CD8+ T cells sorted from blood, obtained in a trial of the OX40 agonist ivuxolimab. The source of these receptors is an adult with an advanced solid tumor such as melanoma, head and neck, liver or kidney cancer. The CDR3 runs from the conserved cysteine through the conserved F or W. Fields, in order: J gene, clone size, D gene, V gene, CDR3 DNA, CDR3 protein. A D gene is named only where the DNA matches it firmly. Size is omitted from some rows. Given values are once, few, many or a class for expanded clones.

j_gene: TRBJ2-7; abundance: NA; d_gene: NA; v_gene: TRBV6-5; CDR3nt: TGTGCCAGCAGTTATGAAGCGGCGAGCTCCTACGAGCAGTACTTC; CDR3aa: CASSYEAASSYEQYF
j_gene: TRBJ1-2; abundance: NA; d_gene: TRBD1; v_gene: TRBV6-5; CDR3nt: TGTGCCAGCACCACCGGCGGGACAGACTATGGCTACACCTTC; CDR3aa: CASTTGGTDYGYTF
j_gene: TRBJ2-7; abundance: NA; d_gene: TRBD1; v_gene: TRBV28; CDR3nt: TGTGCCAGCAGCACCGGGACAGGGGACGAGCAGTACTTC; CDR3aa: CASSTGTGDEQYF
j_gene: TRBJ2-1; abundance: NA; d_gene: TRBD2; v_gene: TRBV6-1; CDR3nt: TGTGCCAGCAGTGAATATCACGGACTAGCGGCCTACAATGAGCAGTTCTTC; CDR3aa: CASSEYHGLAAYNEQFF
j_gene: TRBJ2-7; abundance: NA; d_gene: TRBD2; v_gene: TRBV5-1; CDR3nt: TGCGCCAGCGGGAGCGGGGGCTCCTACGAGCAGTACTTC; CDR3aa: CASGSGGSYEQYF
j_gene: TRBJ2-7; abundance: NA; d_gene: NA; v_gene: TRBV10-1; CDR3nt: TGCGCCAGCAGTCAAGGCACGTCCTACGAGCAGTACTTC; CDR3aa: CASSQGTSYEQYF
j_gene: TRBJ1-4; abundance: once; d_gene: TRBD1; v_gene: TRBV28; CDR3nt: TGTGCCAGCAGCCAATGGGGCAGGGGGGCTAATGAAAAACTGTTTTTT; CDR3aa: CASSQWGRGANEKLFF
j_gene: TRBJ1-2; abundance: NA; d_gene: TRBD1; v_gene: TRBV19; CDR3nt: TGTGCCAGTAGTTCGGGACAGGATTGCACCTTC; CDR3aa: CASSSGQDCTF
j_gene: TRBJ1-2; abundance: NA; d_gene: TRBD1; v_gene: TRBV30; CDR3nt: TGTGCCTGGGGCCAGGGGGCAGGCTACACCTTC; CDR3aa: CAWGQGAGYTF
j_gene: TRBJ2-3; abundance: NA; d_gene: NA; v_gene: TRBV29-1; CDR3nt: TGCAGCGTTGAGAGCACTTCCGGGAGTGGCACAGATACGCAGTATTTT; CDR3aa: CSVESTSGSGTDTQYF
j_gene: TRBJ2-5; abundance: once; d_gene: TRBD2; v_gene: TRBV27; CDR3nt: TGTGCCAGCAGTTTTACAGCGGGGAGAGGAGAGACCCAGTACTTC; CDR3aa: CASSFTAGRGETQYF
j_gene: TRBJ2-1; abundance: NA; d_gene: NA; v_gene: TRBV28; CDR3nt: TGTGCCAGCAGTTTTGTGGCCCCTGGGGGTGAGCAGTTCTTC; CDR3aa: CASSFVAPGGEQFF
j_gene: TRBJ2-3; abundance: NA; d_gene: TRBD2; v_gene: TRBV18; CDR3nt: TGTGCCAGCTCACCGACTAGCGGGAGGCCCACATCGCAGGAAGATACGCAGTATTTT; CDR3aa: CASSPTSGRPTSQEDTQYF
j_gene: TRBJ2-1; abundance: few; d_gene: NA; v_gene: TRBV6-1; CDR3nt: TGTGCCAGCAGTGACTGGTTGCAGTTCTTC; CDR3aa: CASSDWLQFF
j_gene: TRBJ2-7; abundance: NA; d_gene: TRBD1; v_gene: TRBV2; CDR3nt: TGTGCCAGGGGGACAGGGGGCCCCTACGAGCAGTACTTC; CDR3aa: CARGTGGPYEQYF
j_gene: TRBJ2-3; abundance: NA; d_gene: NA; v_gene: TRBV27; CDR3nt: TGTGCCAGCAGTTTGACCGGGTCTACAGATACGCAGTATTTT; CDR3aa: CASSLTGSTDTQYF
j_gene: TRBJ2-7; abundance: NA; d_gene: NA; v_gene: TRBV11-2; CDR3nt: TGTGCCAGCAGCTACACCCTAGGGGAGCAGTACTTC; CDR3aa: CASSYTLGEQYF
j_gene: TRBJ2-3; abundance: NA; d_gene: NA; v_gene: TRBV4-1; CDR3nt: TGCGCCAGCAGCCAAGATCCGCGTAGCACAGATACGCAGTATTTT; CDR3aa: CASSQDPRSTDTQYF
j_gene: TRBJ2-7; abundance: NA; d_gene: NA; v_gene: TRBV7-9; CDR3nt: TGTGCCAGCAGCTCATCGGGGGACTACGAGCAGTACTTC; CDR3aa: CASSSSGDYEQYF
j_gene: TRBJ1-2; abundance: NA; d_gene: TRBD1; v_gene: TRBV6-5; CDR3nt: TGTGCCAGCAGCCCCGGGACAGGGGTGACCTATGGCTACACCTTC; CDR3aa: CASSPGTGVTYGYTF
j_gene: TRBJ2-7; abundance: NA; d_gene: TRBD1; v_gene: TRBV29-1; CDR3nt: TGCAGCGGGGTCTGGACAGGGGGATACGAGCAGTACTTC; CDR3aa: CSGVWTGGYEQYF
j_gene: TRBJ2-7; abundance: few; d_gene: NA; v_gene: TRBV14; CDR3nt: TGTGCCAGCAGCCCCGATTCTGCAGGCTGGAGCGAGCAGTACTTC; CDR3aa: CASSPDSAGWSEQYF
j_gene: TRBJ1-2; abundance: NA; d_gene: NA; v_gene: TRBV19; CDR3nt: TGTGCCACTACCCAGGGAGGATATGGCTACACCTTC; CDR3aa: CATTQGGYGYTF
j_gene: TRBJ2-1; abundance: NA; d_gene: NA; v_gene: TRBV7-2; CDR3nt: TGTGCCAGCAGCTTAGTTAGGGGGTCCCCATACAATGAGCAGTTCTTC; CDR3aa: CASSLVRGSPYNEQFF
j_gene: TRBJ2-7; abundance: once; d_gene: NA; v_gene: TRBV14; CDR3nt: TGTGCCAGCAGCCAAGGGGGGCCCTCCTACGAGCAGTACTTC; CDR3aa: CASSQGGPSYEQYF
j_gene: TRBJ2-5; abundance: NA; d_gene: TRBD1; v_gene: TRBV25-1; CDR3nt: TGTGCCAGCAGTGGTACCGGGACAGGGCGAGAGACCCAGTACTTC; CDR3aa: CASSGTGTGRETQYF
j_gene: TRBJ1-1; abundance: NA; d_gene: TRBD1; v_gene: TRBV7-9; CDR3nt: TGTGCCAGCAGCTCGCAAGGGACAGGGGACACTGAAGCTTTCTTT; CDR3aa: CASSSQGTGDTEAFF
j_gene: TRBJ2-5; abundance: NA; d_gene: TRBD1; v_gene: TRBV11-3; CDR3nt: TGTGCCAGCAGCAAAACAGGGGCCGAGACCCAGTACTTC; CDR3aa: CASSKTGAETQYF
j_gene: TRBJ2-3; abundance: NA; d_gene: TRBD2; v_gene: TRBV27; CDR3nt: TGTGCCAGCGGGCCCTTAGCGGGAGCAACAGATACGCAGTATTTT; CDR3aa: CASGPLAGATDTQYF
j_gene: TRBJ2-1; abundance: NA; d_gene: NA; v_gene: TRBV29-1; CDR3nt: TGCAGCGTTGAAAGTACTACCTACAATGAGCAGTTCTTC; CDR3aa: CSVESTTYNEQFF
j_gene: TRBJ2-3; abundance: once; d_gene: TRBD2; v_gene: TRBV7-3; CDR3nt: TGTGCCAGCAGCTTATGGGGCGCGGGAGCTGATACGCAGTATTTT; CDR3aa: CASSLWGAGADTQYF
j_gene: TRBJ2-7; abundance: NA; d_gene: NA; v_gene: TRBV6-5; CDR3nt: TGTGCCAGCAGTTACTCGATCGGGTCCGGCGAGCAGTACTTC; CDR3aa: CASSYSIGSGEQYF
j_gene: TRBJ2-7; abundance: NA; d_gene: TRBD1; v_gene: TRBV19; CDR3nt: TGTGCCAGTAGTATAGGGACAGGATTCTACGAGCAGTACTTC; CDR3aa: CASSIGTGFYEQYF
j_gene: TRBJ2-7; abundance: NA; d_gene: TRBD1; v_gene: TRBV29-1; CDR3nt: TGCAGCGTTGATCCGACAGGGAGCTCCTACGAGCAGTACTTC; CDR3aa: CSVDPTGSSYEQYF
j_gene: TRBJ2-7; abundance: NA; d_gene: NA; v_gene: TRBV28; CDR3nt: TGTGCCAGCAGTTTAGGGACACTCTACGAGCAGTACTTC; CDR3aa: CASSLGTLYEQYF
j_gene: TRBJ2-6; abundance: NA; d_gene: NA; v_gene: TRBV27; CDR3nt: TGTGCCAGCACCGAAGGGGGGGCCAACGTCCTGACTTTC; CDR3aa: CASTEGGANVLTF
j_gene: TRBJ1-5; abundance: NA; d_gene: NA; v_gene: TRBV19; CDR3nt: TGTGCCAGTAGTATAGTGGGCTGGGATCAGCCCCAGCATTTT; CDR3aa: CASSIVGWDQPQHF